This T cell receptor beta chain was retrieved from a study of blood T cell repertoires in COVID-19. About the research overall: Collection of acute and convalescent COVID-19 samples took place in the United States, Italy and Spain.

Participant ages covered about 18 to 90 years across around 22 US areas. Membership in each cohort depended on participant-reported clinical history. Germline CDR1 MNHEY, CDR2 SVGAGI. V was shortened by 0 bases and J by 0 bases, with 5 bases between the two germline ends. The CDR3 has 14 residues. Profiling relied on immunoSEQ multiplex PCR, and the TCRdb table lists in-frame clones only, not all of them. This sample has about 480,000 clones; 88% occur once, and the top ten carry less than 2%. The V and J genes are TRBV6-5 and TRBJ1-2, with D perhaps TRBD1 (5 bases). The specimen was PBMCs or T cells enriched from blood (not recorded which). This TCR derives from a woman between 40 and 50 years old who had recovered from COVID-19. In nucleotides, the CDR3 is TGTGCCAGCAGTTACTCGACAGCTAACTATGGCTACACCTTC. It yields the protein CASSYSTANYGYTF.